The clone carrying this TCR beta chain was found many times. This sample was included in a study of T-cell reconstitution after alpha-beta-depleted transplantation in children. A TCRbeta library incorporating unique molecular identifiers was prepared. In TCRdb, the PCR reads were re-called with MiXCR into one record per CDR3 protein. Among about 870,000 distinct CDR3 sequences listed, roughly 15% were seen once. The ends were cut back, 2 bases at V and 2 bases at J, with 4 bases in the middle. The CDR3 extends over 12 amino acids. Material: PBMCs, mostly from graft donor cells, obtained 360 days after TCRalphabeta/CD19-depleted stem cell transplant. The sequence was collected from a male patient between 5 and 17 years old who had a stem cell transplant for acute lymphoblastic leukemia, so the T cells may come from the graft donor. The chain combines TRBV12-3 or TRBV12-4 with TRBJ2-7, with no clear D. This chain's CDR3 is CASSLMPYEQYF. In nucleotides, the CDR3 is TGTGCCAGCAGTTTAATGCCCTACGAGCAGTACTTC.